This T cell receptor (beta chain) was found in a study of identical twins. This clonotype occurred a few times. Its antigen is currently unknown. Trimming cost V 3 bases and J 7 bases, with 15 bases left between them. The CDR3 has 15 residues. Germline V gene lookup returns CDR1 SGHVS and CDR2 FNYEAQ. TCRdb redid the calling of the 5' RACE reads with MiXCR, one entry per CDR3 protein. Of some 730,000 distinct CDR3 sequences in the sample, about 20% were seen once. Study-level points and caveats: Fewer insertions were carried by abundant cord blood beta clonotypes, but none was seen in memory repertoires. There was an excess of low generation probability in the out-of-frame alpha sequences that twins shared.

These data also formed part of another study, on T cells expressing NK-cell markers.

The receptor comes from a woman in her late teens or twenties in good health. Sequenced material: PBMCs. The V gene is TRBV7-6, the J gene TRBJ1-4; D possibly corresponds to TRBD1 (5 bases). The CDR3 reads CASSFAGREAEKLFF. For the CDR3, the DNA is TGTGCCAGCAGCTTTGCAGGCAGGGAAGCTGAAAAACTGTTTTTT.